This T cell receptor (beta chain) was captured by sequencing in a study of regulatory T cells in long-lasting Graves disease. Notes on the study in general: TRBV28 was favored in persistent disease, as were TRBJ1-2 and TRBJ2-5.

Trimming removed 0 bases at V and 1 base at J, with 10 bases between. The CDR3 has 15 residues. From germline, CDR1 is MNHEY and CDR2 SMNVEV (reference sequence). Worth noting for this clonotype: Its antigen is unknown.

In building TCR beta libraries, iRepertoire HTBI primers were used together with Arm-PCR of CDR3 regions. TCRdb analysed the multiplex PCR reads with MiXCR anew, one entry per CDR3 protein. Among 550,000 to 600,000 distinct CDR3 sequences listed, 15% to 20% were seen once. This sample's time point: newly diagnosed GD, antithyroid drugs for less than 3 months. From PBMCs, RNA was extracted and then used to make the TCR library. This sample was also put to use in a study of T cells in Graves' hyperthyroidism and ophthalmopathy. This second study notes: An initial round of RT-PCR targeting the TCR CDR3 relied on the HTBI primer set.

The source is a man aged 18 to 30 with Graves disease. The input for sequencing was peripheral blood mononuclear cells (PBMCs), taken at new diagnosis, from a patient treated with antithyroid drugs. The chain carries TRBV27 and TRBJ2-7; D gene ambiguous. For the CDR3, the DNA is TGTGCCAGCAGTTTATCCCCGGATCCTTCCTACGAGCAGTACTTC. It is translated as CASSLSPDPSYEQYF.